The sequence of this T cell receptor (beta chain) was determined in a study of OX40 agonist ivuxolimab in advanced cancers. Overall study: Three patients had partial responses: one hepatocellular carcinoma, two cutaneous melanoma.

The data were produced by immunoSEQ multiplex PCR, yet TCRdb's version contains in-frame clones alone and is incomplete. Of about 43,000 clones in the sample, around 94% are singletons; the top ten hold about 11%. The material sequenced was CD4+ or CD8+ T cells sorted from blood, taken in a trial of the OX40 agonist ivuxolimab. The source of this sequence is an adult with an advanced solid tumor such as melanoma, head and neck, liver or kidney cancer.

CDR3: CASSDRQAEAFF. The CDR3 coding sequence is TGTGCCAGCAGTGATAGGCAGGCTGAAGCTTTCTTT. V is TRBV6-1 and J is TRBJ1-1, with no clear D. CDR1 is MNHNS, CDR2 SASEGT, per germline. This CDR3 comprises 12 residues. The V gene lost 3 bases and the J gene lost 6 bases, with 8 bases spanning the gap.